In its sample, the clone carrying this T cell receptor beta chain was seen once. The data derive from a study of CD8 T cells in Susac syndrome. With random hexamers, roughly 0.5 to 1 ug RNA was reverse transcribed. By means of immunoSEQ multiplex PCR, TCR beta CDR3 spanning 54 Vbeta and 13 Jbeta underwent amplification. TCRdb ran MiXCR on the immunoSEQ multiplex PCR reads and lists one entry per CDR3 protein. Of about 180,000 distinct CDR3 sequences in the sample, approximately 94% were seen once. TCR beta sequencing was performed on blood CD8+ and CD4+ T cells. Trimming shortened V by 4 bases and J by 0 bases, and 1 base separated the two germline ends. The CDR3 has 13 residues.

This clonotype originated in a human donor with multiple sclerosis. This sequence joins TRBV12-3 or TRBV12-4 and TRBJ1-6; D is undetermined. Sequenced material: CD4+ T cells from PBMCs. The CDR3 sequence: CASSSSYNSPLHF. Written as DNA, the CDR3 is TGTGCCAGCAGTTCCTCCTATAATTCACCCCTCCACTTT.